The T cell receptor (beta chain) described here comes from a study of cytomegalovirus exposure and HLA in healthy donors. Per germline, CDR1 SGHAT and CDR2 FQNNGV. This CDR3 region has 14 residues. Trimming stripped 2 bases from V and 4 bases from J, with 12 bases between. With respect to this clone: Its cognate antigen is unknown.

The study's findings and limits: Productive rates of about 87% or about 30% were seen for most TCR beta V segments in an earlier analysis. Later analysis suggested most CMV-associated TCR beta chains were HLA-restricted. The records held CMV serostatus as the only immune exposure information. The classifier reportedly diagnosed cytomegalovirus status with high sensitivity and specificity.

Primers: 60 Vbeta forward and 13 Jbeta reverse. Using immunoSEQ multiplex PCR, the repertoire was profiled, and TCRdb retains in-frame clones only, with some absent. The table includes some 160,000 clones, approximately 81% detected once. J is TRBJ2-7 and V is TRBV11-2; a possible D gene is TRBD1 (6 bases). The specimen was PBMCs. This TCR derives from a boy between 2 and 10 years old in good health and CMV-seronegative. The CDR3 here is CASSLTTGRYEQYF. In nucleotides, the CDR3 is TGTGCCAGCAGCTTAACTACAGGGCGGTACGAGCAGTACTTC.